The 12 T cell receptor beta chains presented below share a single source sample, sequenced in a study of OX40 agonist ivuxolimab in advanced cancers. Assay: immunoSEQ multiplex PCR; the TCRdb copy retains only in-frame clones and omits some. The table lists 75,000 to 95,000 clones, more than 70% of them singletons. The sample here was CD4+ or CD8+ T cells sorted from blood, taken in a trial of the OX40 agonist ivuxolimab. These receptors came from an adult with an advanced solid tumor such as melanoma, head and neck, liver or kidney cancer.

The chain combines TRBV28 with TRBJ1-4, with TRBD1 matching 7 bases. The V segment lost 4 bases and the J segment 3 bases; nucleotides outside the gene matches: 5. The germline V gene has CDR1 MDHEN and CDR2 SYDVKM. The CDR3 is made up of 15 amino acids. CDR3 sequence (DNA): TGTGCCAGCAGTTCCCCCGGGACAGCTAATGAAAAACTGTTTTTT. Translated, it gives CASSSPGTANEKLFF.

The rearrangement uses TRBV18 and TRBJ1-2; D is ambiguous. CDR3 length equals 14 residues. V was pared by 6 bases and J by 7 bases, with 18 bases between. Germline CDR1 and CDR2: KGHSH and LQKENI. The DNA for the CDR3 is TGTGCCAGCTCCCCGAGCCGGGTTGAAGGTGGCTACACCTTC. Its protein product is CASSPSRVEGGYTF. The whole variable domain, filled in from reference TRBV18 and TRBJ1-2, reads NAGVMQNPRHLVRRRGQEARLRCSPMKGHSHVYWYRQLPEEGLKFMVYLQKENIIDESGMPKERFSAEFPKEGPSILRIQQVVRGDSAAYFCASSPSRVEGGYTFGSGTRLTVV.

In its sample, this clone was seen a few times. The chain combines TRBV2 with TRBJ2-5; 9 nucleotides align to TRBD1. The CDR3 extends over 14 amino acids. The germline CDR1 and CDR2 sequences are SNHLY and FYNNEI. The V segment lost 5 bases and the J segment 1 base; nucleotides outside the gene matches: 2. CDR3: CASSWDRVQETQYF. CDR3 bases: TGTGCCAGCAGTTGGGACAGGGTCCAAGAGACCCAGTACTTC. Complete variable domain (other parts from reference TRBV2 and TRBJ2-5): EPEVTQTPSHQVTQMGQEVILRCVPISNHLYFYWYRQILGQKVEFLVSFYNNEISEKSEIFDDQFSVERPDGSNFTLKIRSTKLEDSAMYFCASSWDRVQETQYFGPGTRLLVL.

V and J are TRBV7-2 and TRBJ2-6; unclear D gene. V was pared by 6 bases and J by 3 bases, with 12 bases between. Germline V gives CDR1 SGHTA, CDR2 FQGNSA. The CDR3 contains 15 residues. The CDR3 DNA reads as TGTGCCAGCAGACCACCCGGTGTTGGGGCCAACGTCCTGACTTTC. It translates to CASRPPGVGANVLTF.

This chain uses TRBV2 with TRBJ2-3; perhaps TRBD2 as D (5 bases). V dropped 7 bases and J dropped 0 bases, with 17 bases sitting between them. Germline CDR1 is SNHLY and CDR2 is FYNNEI. The CDR3 extends over 16 amino acids. CDR3 in amino acids: CASNPRGPGSTDTQYF. DNA of the CDR3: TGTGCCAGCAACCCAAGAGGGCCAGGAAGCACAGATACGCAGTATTTT.

The chain employs TRBV19 and TRBJ1-1; D gene unclear. The V gene lost 7 bases and the J gene lost 5 bases, with 14 bases spanning the gap. This CDR3 is built from 13 residues. Looked up from germline, CDR1 is LNHDA and CDR2 is SQIVND (reference sequence). The CDR3 bases are TGTGCCAGTAACGAGGGCTGGGGAACTGAAGCTTTCTTT. Protein sequence: CASNEGWGTEAFF.

V and J are TRBV9 and TRBJ2-2; 8 nucleotides line up with TRBD1. In germline, CDR1 is SGDLS, CDR2 YYNGEE. V shed 4 bases, J shed 4 bases, and the junction held 6 bases outside the gene matches. The CDR3 extends over 15 amino acids. CDR3 in amino acids: CASSLQGESTGELFF. The CDR3, as DNA: TGTGCCAGCAGCCTACAGGGGGAAAGCACCGGGGAGCTGTTTTTT.

The chain employs TRBV19 and TRBJ2-1; D not certain. This CDR3 has 17 amino acids. The V and J ends lost 9 bases and 0 bases respectively, with 21 bases between them. Germline-derived CDR1 and CDR2 are LNHDA and SQIVND (reference sequence). The CDR3 region is CASRDPLDFSSYNEQFF. CDR3 DNA: TGTGCCAGCAGAGACCCTTTAGACTTCAGCTCCTACAATGAGCAGTTCTTC. Full variable domain (rest looked up from reference TRBV19 and TRBJ2-1): DGGITQSPKYLFRKEGQNVTLSCEQNLNHDAMYWYRQDPGQGLRLIYYSQIVNDFQKGDIAEGYSVSREKKESFPLTVTSAQKNPTAFYLCASRDPLDFSSYNEQFFGPGTRLTVL.

This chain uses TRBV7-7 with TRBJ2-7, with 7 bases that match TRBD2. The CDR3 has 12 amino acids. Germline assignment: CDR1 SSHAT and CDR2 FNYEAQ (reference sequence). The CDR3 loop is CAGRPGRDEQYV. In DNA form, the CDR3 reads TGTGCGGGGCGGCCAGGGAGGGACGAGCAGTACGTC.

This rearrangement joins TRBV5-5 to TRBJ1-5; a weak D match, TRBD1 (5 bases). From germline, CDR1 is SGHKS and CDR2 YYEKEE (reference sequence). The CDR3 spans 14 residues. Trimming removed 3 bases from V and 7 bases from J, with 14 bases in between. As DNA, the CDR3 is TGTGCCAGCAGCTCGACGTCGGGGGACCAGCCCCAGCATTTT. Its protein is CASSSTSGDQPQHF.

The chain links TRBV23-1 to TRBJ1-5; no reliable D call. TRBV23-1 falls under the ORF class, with uncertain function. V was trimmed by 7 bases and J by 3 bases, leaving 13 bases between them. The CDR3 totals 14 residues. CDR3: CASTHLLANQPQHF. In DNA form, the CDR3 reads TGCGCCAGCACCCACCTATTAGCCAATCAGCCCCAGCATTTT.

The V and J genes are TRBV7-9 and TRBJ2-6; unclear D gene. V was clipped by 5 bases and J by 3 bases, with 11 bases between them. The germline CDR1 and CDR2 sequences are SEHNR and FQNEAQ (reference sequence). The CDR3 totals 15 residues. CDR3: CASSPLPSGANVLTF. DNA of the CDR3: TGTGCCAGCAGCCCTCTCCCCAGTGGGGCCAACGTCCTGACTTTC.